These T cell receptor beta chains were read from a single sample in a study of beta chain features in type 1 diabetes. Produced via immunoSEQ multiplex PCR; TCRdb's table is partial and in-frame only. This sample has 250,000 to 300,000 clones, with roughly an eighth found just once. The sample consisted of naive CD4+ T cells from blood. These TCRs come from a man aged 25 to 40 with type 1 diabetes. Each CDR3 is given with its conserved first and last residue. A D gene is named only where the DNA matches it firmly. For some rows the clone size is stated as once, few or many, or as a class when expanded; others skip it.

abundance	j_gene	v_gene	d_gene	CDR3aa	CDR3nt
NA	TRBJ2-7	TRBV29-1	TRBD1	CSVEETGAYEQYF	TGCAGCGTTGAAGAAACAGGGGCCTACGAGCAGTACTTC
NA	TRBJ1-1	TRBV7-9	NA	CASTTAPTGDTEAFF	TGTGCCAGCACCACCGCACCGACCGGGGACACTGAAGCTTTCTTT
NA	TRBJ2-3	TRBV4-3	TRBD2	CASRPASGRGGDTQYF	TGCGCCAGCAGACCTGCTAGCGGGAGGGGTGGGGATACGCAGTATTTT
NA	TRBJ2-5	TRBV15	TRBD2	CATSRREGVQETQYF	TGTGCCACCAGCAGGAGGGAGGGTGTTCAAGAGACCCAGTACTTC
few	TRBJ1-2	TRBV15	NA	CATSRVGKGYTF	TGTGCCACCAGCAGAGTGGGCAAAGGCTACACCTTC
NA	TRBJ2-5	TRBV7-9	NA	CASSLEPQAGSQETQYF	TGTGCCAGCAGCTTAGAGCCCCAGGCGGGCAGCCAAGAGACCCAGTACTTC
few	TRBJ1-1	TRBV19	TRBD1	CACERQGMNTEAFF	TGTGCCTGTGAACGACAGGGAATGAACACTGAAGCTTTCTTT
NA	TRBJ2-7	TRBV19	TRBD2	CASSPSGISSYEQYF	TGTGCCAGTAGTCCCAGCGGGATCAGCTCCTACGAGCAGTACTTC
few	TRBJ2-6	TRBV14	TRBD1	CASSQDRTGFNVLTF	TGTGCCAGCAGCCAAGACCGGACAGGGTTCAACGTCCTGACTTTC
few	TRBJ2-3	TRBV4-2	NA	CASSQTLVDDTQYF	TGTGCCAGCAGCCAAACCCTAGTTGATGATACGCAGTATTTT
few	TRBJ2-3	TRBV28	NA	CASSFNVQRSDTQYF	TGTGCCAGCAGTTTTAACGTACAACGATCGGATACGCAGTATTTT
NA	TRBJ2-5	TRBV28	TRBD1	CASSLSGQAQETQYF	TGTGCCAGCAGTCTAAGCGGACAGGCCCAAGAGACCCAGTACTTC
NA	TRBJ2-1	TRBV7-3	NA	CASSFGTSRANEQFF	TGTGCCAGCAGCTTCGGCACTAGCCGCGCCAATGAGCAGTTCTTC
NA	TRBJ1-2	TRBV19	NA	CASRHRSADGYTF	TGTGCCAGTAGACACAGGTCCGCCGATGGCTACACCTTC
NA	TRBJ2-5	TRBV27	NA	CASSLSREETQYF	TGTGCCAGCAGTTTATCGCGGGAAGAGACCCAGTACTTC
NA	TRBJ2-7	TRBV2	TRBD2	CATRYGGGDEQYF	TGTGCCACCCGGTACGGGGGAGGGGACGAGCAGTACTTC
NA	TRBJ2-3	TRBV21-1	NA	CASSSGPDPSDTQYF	TGTGCCAGCAGCTCTGGCCCAGATCCTTCGGATACGCAGTATTTT
NA	TRBJ2-1	TRBV29-1	NA	CSVSVAGLSYNEQFF	TGCAGCGTTTCCGTGGCGGGCCTCTCCTACAATGAGCAGTTCTTC
NA	TRBJ1-1	TRBV27	TRBD1	CASSRPGQGNTEAFF	TGTGCCAGCAGTCGACCCGGACAGGGGAACACTGAAGCTTTCTTT
NA	TRBJ2-4	TRBV2	TRBD2	CASSTSGRVDF	TGTGCCAGCAGCACAAGCGGGAGGGTCGACTTC
NA	TRBJ2-3	TRBV7-3	NA	CASSPRGGWDTDTQYF	TGTGCCAGCAGCCCCCGAGGGGGTTGGGACACAGATACGCAGTATTTT
NA	TRBJ1-5	TRBV25-1	TRBD1	CASGAKGGGQGVNQPQHF	TGTGCCAGCGGAGCAAAGGGTGGCGGACAGGGGGTAAATCAGCCCCAGCATTTT
few	TRBJ1-2	TRBV4-2	TRBD1	CASSQDPRQGVLGGYTF	TGTGCCAGCAGCCAAGATCCCCGACAGGGGGTCCTTGGGGGCTACACCTTC
NA	TRBJ2-5	TRBV7-9	NA	CASSQRQNQETQYF	TGTGCCAGCAGCCAGAGACAGAACCAAGAGACCCAGTACTTC
NA	TRBJ2-3	TRBV7-9	NA	CASSLEGVGTDTQYF	TGTGCCAGCAGCTTAGAAGGGGTTGGCACAGATACGCAGTATTTT
few	TRBJ2-1	TRBV20-1	TRBD2	CGTGGRLEQFF	TGCGGAACGGGAGGCCGCCTCGAGCAGTTCTTC
NA	TRBJ2-3	TRBV9	TRBD2	CASSPREFLREGDDTQYF	TGTGCCAGCAGCCCCCGGGAGTTCCTTCGGGAGGGCGATGATACGCAGTATTTT
NA	TRBJ2-2	TRBV6-5	NA	CASSYEGTGELFF	TGTGCCAGCAGTTATGAGGGCACCGGGGAGCTGTTTTTT
NA	TRBJ1-2	TRBV7-2	TRBD1	CASSPGTAIKGYTF	TGTGCCAGCAGCCCTGGGACAGCCATTAAAGGCTACACCTTC
NA	TRBJ1-2	TRBV2	TRBD1	CASSRNPDRVDGYTF	TGTGCCAGCAGTCGCAATCCGGACAGGGTTGATGGCTACACCTTC
few	TRBJ2-5	TRBV2	NA	CASRSDPGQKETQYF	TGTGCCAGCCGATCAGATCCGGGACAAAAAGAGACCCAGTACTTC
few	TRBJ2-1	TRBV9	TRBD2	CASSAASGRLYNEQFF	TGTGCCAGCAGCGCTGCTAGCGGGAGGTTGTACAATGAGCAGTTCTTC
NA	TRBJ1-1	TRBV2	TRBD1	CASCAGGSTEAFF	TGTGCCAGCTGTGCAGGGGGCTCAACTGAAGCTTTCTTT
few	TRBJ1-5	TRBV15	NA	CATGQHKIRNQPQHF	TGTGCCACCGGGCAGCATAAGATCCGCAATCAGCCCCAGCATTTT
once	TRBJ1-5	TRBV10-3	NA	CAISERDKNQPQHF	TGTGCCATCAGTGAAAGGGACAAGAATCAGCCCCAGCATTTT
NA	TRBJ2-7	TRBV2	TRBD1	CASSEVGQGLYEQYF	TGTGCCAGCAGTGAAGTGGGACAGGGACTCTACGAGCAGTACTTC
few	TRBJ1-2	TRBV9	NA	CASSPGTFMGGYTF	TGTGCCAGCAGCCCAGGGACATTTATGGGTGGCTACACCTTC
NA	TRBJ1-1	TRBV7-2	NA	CASSPGWASTEAFF	TGTGCCAGCAGCCCCGGTTGGGCGAGCACTGAAGCTTTCTTT
few	TRBJ2-2	TRBV18	TRBD1	CASSPSGTGNTGELFF	TGTGCCAGCTCACCATCCGGGACAGGGAACACCGGGGAGCTGTTTTTT
few	TRBJ2-7	TRBV20-1	NA	CSAGRTGLQYF	TGCAGTGCTGGCAGAACGGGACTGCAGTACTTC
NA	TRBJ2-7	TRBV29-1	NA	CSTVADSSYEQYF	TGCAGCACCGTAGCGGATAGCTCCTACGAGCAGTACTTC
NA	TRBJ2-1	TRBV7-9	NA	CASSLSSGNYNEQFF	TGTGCCAGCAGCTTAAGTAGCGGTAACTACAATGAGCAGTTCTTC
NA	TRBJ2-5	TRBV4-1	TRBD1	CASSLPGQKETQYF	TGCGCCAGCAGCCTACCGGGACAGAAAGAGACCCAGTACTTC
NA	TRBJ2-1	TRBV19	NA	CATSKGGSYNEQFF	TGTGCCACCTCAAAAGGGGGCTCCTACAATGAGCAGTTCTTC
NA	TRBJ1-2	TRBV5-6	TRBD1	CASSLGQGLSLGGYTF	TGTGCCAGCAGCCTCGGACAGGGACTATCCTTGGGTGGCTACACCTTC
NA	TRBJ2-6	TRBV27	TRBD1	CASSSLVTGRSGANVLTF	TGTGCCAGCAGTTCCCTCGTGACAGGGCGGTCCGGGGCCAACGTCCTGACTTTC
NA	TRBJ1-2	TRBV7-9	NA	CASSLEGGDYGYTF	TGTGCCAGCAGCTTAGAAGGGGGAGACTATGGCTACACCTTC